The rows below give T cell receptor beta chains drawn from one sample of a study of neurological immune-mediated disorders. In TCRdb, the 5' RACE reads were re-called with MiXCR into one record per CDR3 protein. The table lists 50,000 to 60,000 distinct CDR3 sequences, 3% to 4% of them singletons. Sequencing was performed on CD4+ T cells from blood. These receptors all stem from a woman between 35 and 50 years old with multiple sclerosis. Both conserved end residues are part of each CDR3. The size of a clone is reported for some rows only, either as once, few or many, or as a class for expanded clones.

V gene | clone size | CDR3 protein
TRBV5-1 | many | CASSPNHGEQYF
TRBV5-1 | many | CASSLQRVRTGGTEVFF
TRBV12-3/TRBV12-4 | many | CASSFRLGQYF
TRBV12-3/TRBV12-4 | many | CASNRVNTEAFF
TRBV29-1 | many | CSGCPSASTQYF
TRBV19 | . | CASSPDRGRAFF
TRBV5-1 | many | CASSSRQRGSYNEQFF
TRBV20-1 | many | CSASWDSQGGELFF
TRBV6-5 | many | CASSGTGGQEQYF
TRBV5-1 | many | CASSLTGQLLRDFNSPLHF
TRBV6-6 | many | CASTYQGAGNSPLHF
TRBV11-2 | . | CASRGPSLSNDRSF
TRBV10-2 | many | CASSESEVNQPQHF
TRBV9 | many | CASSHLTVGNTIYF
TRBV20-1 | many | CSARAGGTDTQYF
TRBV6-5 | many | CASSYSHYYNEQFF
TRBV5-1 | many | CASSLAQDSLPMDSPLHF
TRBV5-1 | many | CASSHSSSGTLNYGYTF
TRBV3-1 | . | CASNQDLGAPNYGYTF
TRBV13 | many | CASSSRRATDTQYF
TRBV7-8 | many | CASSRDNQETQYF
TRBV10-3 | many | CAISEYLYSYNEQFF
TRBV5-1 | many | CASSLAGLAGISTDTQYF
TRBV19 | many | CASSYGTRSQQFF
TRBV10-3 | many | CAISAGMETQYF
TRBV7-2 | many | CASSFSGGAGEQFF
TRBV12-3/TRBV12-4 | many | CASSRNSNQPQHF
TRBV30 | many | CAWGVWMAGGNEQYF
TRBV15 | many | CATSGPLSNQPQHF
TRBV12-3/TRBV12-4 | many | CASRARGDGSEQYF
TRBV7-2 | . | CASSPRQGANYGYTF